This T cell receptor (beta chain) is from a study of Ad26.COV2.S vaccination and SARS-CoV-2 variants. In the study overall: Donor was one of the participants in the Ad26.COV2.S arm of the COV1001 trial.

CDR1 and CDR2 (germline): SEHNR, FQNEAQ (reference sequence). Trimming removed 6 bases at V and 6 bases at J, with 15 bases between. CDR3 size: 14 residues. Treatment given: around 19 received Ad26.COV2.S at low or high dose, single or two shots; about 5 received placebo; per-sample allocation not given. Samples came from day 63 after the first vaccine or placebo injection. In Boston, the donor was an adult between 18-55 years of age. The administered vaccine (an Ad26 vector) expressed Wuhan-strain SARS-CoV-2 spike. Generated by immunoSEQ multiplex PCR, the TCRdb table keeps only in-frame clones and is missing some. Among some 340,000 clones, around four fifths were seen once, and the ten largest hold 2% to 2.5%.

V is TRBV7-9 and J is TRBJ1-5; D call uncertain. The sequence came from a person between 18 and 65 years old who received the Ad26.COV2.S COVID-19 vaccine or a placebo. Sequencing was performed on peripheral blood, taken in a trial of Ad26.COV2.S vaccine versus placebo. As DNA, the CDR3 is TGTGCCAGCAGTCTCGAAGGTGGGGTTCAGCCCCAGCATTTT. Translating it yields CASSLEGGVQPQHF.